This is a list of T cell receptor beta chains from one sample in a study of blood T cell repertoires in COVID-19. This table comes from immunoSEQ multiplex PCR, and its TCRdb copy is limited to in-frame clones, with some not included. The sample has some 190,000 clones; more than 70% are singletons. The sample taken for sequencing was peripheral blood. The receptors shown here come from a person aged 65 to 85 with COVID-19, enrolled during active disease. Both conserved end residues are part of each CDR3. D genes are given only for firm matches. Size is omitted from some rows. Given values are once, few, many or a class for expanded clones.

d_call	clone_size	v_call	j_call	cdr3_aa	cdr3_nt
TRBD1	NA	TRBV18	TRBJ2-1	CASSPQQGARNEQFF	TGTGCCAGCTCACCACAACAGGGGGCGAGGAATGAGCAGTTCTTC
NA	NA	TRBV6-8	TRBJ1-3	CASRPRVYGNTIYF	TGTGCCAGCAGGCCCAGGGTTTATGGAAACACCATATATTTT
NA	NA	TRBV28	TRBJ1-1	CASTRPERRWSTEAFF	TGTGCCAGCACTAGGCCAGAAAGGAGGTGGAGCACTGAAGCTTTCTTT
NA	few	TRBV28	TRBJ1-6	CASSRGGMSPLHF	TGTGCCAGCTCACGGGGGGGGATGTCACCCCTCCACTTT
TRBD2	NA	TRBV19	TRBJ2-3	CASSLSGGHTDTQYF	TGTGCCAGTAGTCTTAGCGGGGGGCACACAGATACGCAGTATTTT
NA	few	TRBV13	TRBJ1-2	CASSLSGDGYTF	TGTGCCAGCAGCTTATCGGGAGATGGCTACACCTTC
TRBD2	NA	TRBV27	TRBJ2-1	CASSIGLAGEQFF	TGTGCCAGCAGTATTGGACTAGCGGGAGAACAGTTCTTC
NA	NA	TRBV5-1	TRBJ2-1	CASSLGLLFLANEQFF	TGCGCCAGCAGCTTGGGGCTCCTATTCCTAGCGAATGAGCAGTTCTTC
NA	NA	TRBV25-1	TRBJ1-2	CASSETGLYGYTF	TGTGCCAGCAGTGAGACAGGCCTCTATGGCTACACCTTC
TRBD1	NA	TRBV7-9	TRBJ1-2	CASSPTGDGYGYTF	TGTGCCAGCAGTCCTACAGGGGATGGCTATGGCTACACCTTC
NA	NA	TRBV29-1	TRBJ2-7	CSVLAESYEQYF	TGCAGCGTGTTAGCGGAGTCCTACGAGCAGTACTTC
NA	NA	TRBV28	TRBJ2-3	CASSTRRSTDTQYF	TGTGCCAGCAGTACGCGGAGAAGCACAGATACGCAGTATTTT
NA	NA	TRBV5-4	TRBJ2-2	CASSYLSGELFF	TGTGCCAGCAGCTACCTTAGCGGGGAGCTGTTTTTT
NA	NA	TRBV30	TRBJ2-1	CAWNQRNEQFF	TGTGCCTGGAATCAGCGAAATGAGCAGTTCTTC
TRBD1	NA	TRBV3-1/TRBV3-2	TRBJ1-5	CASSRGTGVQPQHF	TGTGCCAGCAGCCGTGGGACAGGGGTTCAGCCCCAGCATTTT
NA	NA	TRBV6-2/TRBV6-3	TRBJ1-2	CASSPSLFARNFNYGYTF	TGTGCCAGCAGCCCGTCATTATTTGCCCGAAACTTCAACTATGGCTACACCTTC
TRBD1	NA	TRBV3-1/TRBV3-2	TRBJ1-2	CASSHGTGDGYTF	TGTGCCAGCAGCCACGGGACAGGGGATGGCTACACCTTC
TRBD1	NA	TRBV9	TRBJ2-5	CASSERTGRETQYF	TGTGCCAGCAGCGAACGGACAGGGAGAGAGACCCAGTACTTC
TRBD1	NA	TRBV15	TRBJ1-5	CATSRRTGIEQPQHF	TGTGCCACCAGCAGACGGACAGGGATCGAGCAGCCCCAGCATTTT
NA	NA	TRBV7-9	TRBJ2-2	CASSLDRNTGELFF	TGTGCCAGCAGCTTAGACAGAAACACCGGGGAGCTGTTTTTT
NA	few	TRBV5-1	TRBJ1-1	CASRDMTGTEAFF	TGCGCCAGCAGAGACATGACAGGCACTGAAGCTTTCTTT
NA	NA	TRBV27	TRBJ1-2	CASKPSRATDYGYTF	TGTGCCAGCAAACCCTCCAGGGCTACCGACTATGGCTACACCTTC
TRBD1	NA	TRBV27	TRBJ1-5	CASTRTGGGNQPQHF	TGTGCCAGCACCCGAACAGGGGGCGGCAATCAGCCCCAGCATTTT
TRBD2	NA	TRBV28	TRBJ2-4	CASSSPRLAGGVRAKNIQYF	TGTGCCAGCAGCTCCCCACGGCTAGCGGGAGGGGTGAGAGCCAAAAACATTCAGTACTTC
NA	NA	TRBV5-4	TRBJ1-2	CASSLWGVGGYTF	TGTGCCAGCAGCTTGTGGGGGGTCGGCGGCTACACCTTC
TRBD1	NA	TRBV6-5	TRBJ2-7	CASSTDREGQEQYF	TGTGCCAGCAGTACCGACAGGGAAGGGCAGGAGCAGTACTTC
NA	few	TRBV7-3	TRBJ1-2	CASSFGTAYGYTF	TGTGCCAGCAGCTTTGGTACAGCCTATGGCTACACCTTC
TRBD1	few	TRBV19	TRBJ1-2	CASTRDRVIGYTF	TGTGCCAGTACCCGGGACAGGGTGATTGGCTACACCTTC
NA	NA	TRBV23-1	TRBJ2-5	CASSLTGTEETQYF	TGCGCCAGCAGTCTGACGGGAACTGAAGAGACCCAGTACTTC
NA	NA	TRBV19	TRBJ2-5	CASSNTPGSGQETQYF	TGTGCCAGTAGTAACACCCCGGGAAGCGGCCAAGAGACCCAGTACTTC
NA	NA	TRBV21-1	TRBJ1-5	CASSKARGRTPQPQHF	TGTGCCAGCAGCAAAGCCCGGGGGAGAACCCCTCAGCCCCAGCATTTT
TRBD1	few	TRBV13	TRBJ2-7	CASSDRTYEQYF	TGTGCCAGTTCGGACAGGACCTACGAGCAGTACTTC
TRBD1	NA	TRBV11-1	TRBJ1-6	CASSTGTGVGNSPLHF	TGTGCCAGCAGCACCGGGACAGGGGTTGGTAATTCACCCCTCCACTTT
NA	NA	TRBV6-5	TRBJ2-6	CASRASGANVLTF	TGTGCCAGCAGGGCATCTGGGGCCAACGTCCTGACTTTC
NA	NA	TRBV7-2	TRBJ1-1	CASSPNILAAEAFF	TGTGCCAGCAGCCCCAACATACTGGCGGCTGAAGCTTTCTTT
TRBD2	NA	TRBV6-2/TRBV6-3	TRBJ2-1	CASSYSTIGGTSGGHYNEQFF	TGTGCCAGCAGTTACTCAACGATTGGAGGGACTAGCGGGGGACACTACAATGAGCAGTTCTTC
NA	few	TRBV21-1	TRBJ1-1	CASSKVNGDETSPPQCYTEAFF	TGTGCCAGCAGCAAAGTGAACGGGGATGAGACATCCCCACCCCAATGTTATACTGAAGCTTTCTTT
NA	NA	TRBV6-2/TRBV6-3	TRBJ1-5	CASSYSGGRQPQHF	TGTGCCAGCAGTTACTCCGGGGGTAGGCAGCCCCAGCATTTT
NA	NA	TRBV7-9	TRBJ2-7	CASSLSTGPDEQYF	TGTGCCAGCAGCTTATCAACAGGTCCAGACGAGCAGTACTTC
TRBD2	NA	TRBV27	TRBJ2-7	CASTPTGLAGPYEQYF	TGTGCCAGCACCCCAACCGGACTAGCGGGACCCTACGAGCAGTACTTC
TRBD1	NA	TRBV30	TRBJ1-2	CAWRLTGGGGYTF	TGTGCCTGGAGACTGACAGGGGGCGGCGGCTACACCTTC
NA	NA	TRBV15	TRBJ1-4	CATRGHASNEKLFF	TGTGCCACCAGGGGGCATGCGTCTAATGAAAAACTGTTTTTT
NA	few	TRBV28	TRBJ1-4	CASSPSPWVGAHEKLFF	TGTGCCAGCAGTCCCTCCCCTTGGGTGGGGGCTCATGAAAAACTGTTTTTT
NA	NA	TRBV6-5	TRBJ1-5	CASSATDSNQPQHF	TGTGCCAGCTCGGCGACAGATAGCAATCAGCCCCAGCATTTT
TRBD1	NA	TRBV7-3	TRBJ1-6	CASSITGTGNSPLHF	TGTGCCAGCAGCATCACCGGGACAGGAAATTCACCCCTCCACTTT
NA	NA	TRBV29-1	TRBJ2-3	CSVRGLLTDTQYF	TGCAGCGTTAGAGGGCTCCTCACAGATACGCAGTATTTT
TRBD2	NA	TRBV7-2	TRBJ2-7	CASSPSASGRFSHEQYF	TGTGCCAGCAGCCCGAGCGCTAGCGGGAGGTTCAGCCACGAGCAGTACTTC
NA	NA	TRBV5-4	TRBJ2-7	CASSLDPRSELEQYF	TGTGCCAGCAGCTTGGATCCGAGGTCGGAATTGGAGCAGTACTTC
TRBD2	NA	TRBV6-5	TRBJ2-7	CASRRDYSTYEQYF	TGTGCCAGCAGACGGGACTATTCTACCTACGAGCAGTACTTC
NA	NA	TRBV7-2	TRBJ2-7	CASSSGLSTYEQYF	TGTGCCAGCAGCTCAGGACTATCTACCTACGAGCAGTACTTC
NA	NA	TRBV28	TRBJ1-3	CASSHPKRVRENTIYF	TGTGCCAGCAGTCACCCGAAGAGGGTGAGAGAAAACACCATATATTTT
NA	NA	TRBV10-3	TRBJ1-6	CAIKSDYNSPLHF	TGTGCCATCAAGAGTGACTATAATTCACCCCTCCACTTT
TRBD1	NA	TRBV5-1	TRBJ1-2	CASSTDRAGVYGYTF	TGCGCCAGCAGCACCGACAGGGCTGGGGTCTATGGCTACACCTTC
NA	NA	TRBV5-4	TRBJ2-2	CASSRIHSTGELFF	TGTGCCAGCAGTCGTATCCATAGCACCGGGGAGCTGTTTTTT